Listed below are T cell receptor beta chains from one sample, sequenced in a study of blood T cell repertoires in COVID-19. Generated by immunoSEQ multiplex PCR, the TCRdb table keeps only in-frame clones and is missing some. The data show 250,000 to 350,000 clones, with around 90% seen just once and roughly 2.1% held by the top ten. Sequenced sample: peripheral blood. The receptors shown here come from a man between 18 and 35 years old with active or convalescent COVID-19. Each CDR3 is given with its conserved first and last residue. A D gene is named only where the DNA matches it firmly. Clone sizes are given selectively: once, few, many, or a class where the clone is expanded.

cdr3_nt: TGTGCCAGCAGGCGGGAGAGCGATGAGCAGTTCTTC
cdr3_aa: CASRRESDEQFF
d_call: TRBD2
v_call: TRBV2
clone_size: NA
j_call: TRBJ2-1

cdr3_nt: TGTGCCAGCAGTTTGGCCGGGTGGGGCTACACCTTC
cdr3_aa: CASSLAGWGYTF
d_call: NA
v_call: TRBV12-3/TRBV12-4
clone_size: NA
j_call: TRBJ1-2

cdr3_nt: TGTGCCAGCTCGGAACAGAGGGAGGAGCAGTACTTC
cdr3_aa: CASSEQREEQYF
d_call: NA
v_call: TRBV18
clone_size: NA
j_call: TRBJ2-7

cdr3_nt: TGTGCCAGCAGCCGGACAGGGGCACTTTCTGGGGCCAACGTCCTGACTTTC
cdr3_aa: CASSRTGALSGANVLTF
d_call: TRBD1
v_call: TRBV7-9
clone_size: once
j_call: TRBJ2-6

cdr3_nt: TGTGCCAGCAGTGAGCTAGCGGGGGGTACCTACGAGCAGTACTTC
cdr3_aa: CASSELAGGTYEQYF
d_call: TRBD2
v_call: TRBV6-2/TRBV6-3
clone_size: NA
j_call: TRBJ2-7

cdr3_nt: TGTGCCAGCAGTCCAGGTAGCAATCAGCCCCAGCATTTT
cdr3_aa: CASSPGSNQPQHF
d_call: NA
v_call: TRBV6-2/TRBV6-3
clone_size: once
j_call: TRBJ1-5

cdr3_nt: TGTGCCAGCAGACACAGCTCTGGAAACACCATATATTTT
cdr3_aa: CASRHSSGNTIYF
d_call: NA
v_call: TRBV7-9
clone_size: once
j_call: TRBJ1-3

cdr3_nt: TGTGCCAGCAGTTTACTAAGACCGACAGGGGGCGCCTCCTACGAGCAGTACTTC
cdr3_aa: CASSLLRPTGGASYEQYF
d_call: TRBD1
v_call: TRBV27
clone_size: NA
j_call: TRBJ2-7

cdr3_nt: TGTGCCAGCAGTTATAGGGGGGGGATAAACGGCTACACCTTC
cdr3_aa: CASSYRGGINGYTF
d_call: NA
v_call: TRBV6-5
clone_size: NA
j_call: TRBJ1-2

cdr3_nt: TGTGCCAGCAGGGAGACAGCTAATGAAAAACTGTTTTTT
cdr3_aa: CASRETANEKLFF
d_call: NA
v_call: TRBV12-3/TRBV12-4
clone_size: NA
j_call: TRBJ1-4

cdr3_nt: TGTGCCAGCAGCCGGACAAAACGCGAGCAGTACTTC
cdr3_aa: CASSRTKREQYF
d_call: NA
v_call: TRBV6-5
clone_size: few
j_call: TRBJ2-7

cdr3_nt: TGCGCCAGCAGGGCCCGGACAGTCTCCTACAATGAGCAGTTCTTC
cdr3_aa: CASRARTVSYNEQFF
d_call: NA
v_call: TRBV10-2
clone_size: NA
j_call: TRBJ2-1

cdr3_nt: TGCGCCAGCAGCCAAGGGCAGGGGGCGGGCACTGAAGCTTTCTTT
cdr3_aa: CASSQGQGAGTEAFF
d_call: TRBD1
v_call: TRBV4-1
clone_size: NA
j_call: TRBJ1-1

cdr3_nt: TGTGCCAGCTTGGTAGGGGTCCCGGGAGGGCACGAGCAGTACTTC
cdr3_aa: CASLVGVPGGHEQYF
d_call: TRBD2
v_call: TRBV6-6
clone_size: NA
j_call: TRBJ2-7

cdr3_nt: TGTGCCAGCAGCCGAGAGAGGGAGACCCAGTACTTC
cdr3_aa: CASSRERETQYF
d_call: NA
v_call: TRBV11-2
clone_size: NA
j_call: TRBJ2-5

cdr3_nt: TGCGCCAGCAGCCAAGGGACTAGCGGCCTCTACGAGCAGTACTTC
cdr3_aa: CASSQGTSGLYEQYF
d_call: TRBD2
v_call: TRBV4-1
clone_size: NA
j_call: TRBJ2-7

cdr3_nt: TGTGCCAGCTCACGGAACCGGGACAGACATAACAATGAGCAGTTCTTC
cdr3_aa: CASSRNRDRHNNEQFF
d_call: TRBD1
v_call: TRBV18
clone_size: NA
j_call: TRBJ2-1

cdr3_nt: TGTGCCAGCAGCCCTAAACCGGGACACGCGATCTACGAGCAGTACTTC
cdr3_aa: CASSPKPGHAIYEQYF
d_call: NA
v_call: TRBV7-9
clone_size: NA
j_call: TRBJ2-7

cdr3_nt: TGTGCCACCAGTGATTCCGGACTAGCGGGAGCCTACAATGAGCAGTTCTTC
cdr3_aa: CATSDSGLAGAYNEQFF
d_call: TRBD2
v_call: TRBV24-1
clone_size: once
j_call: TRBJ2-1

cdr3_nt: TGTGCCAGCAGCCAACAGGGCATGAACACTGAAGCTTTCTTT
cdr3_aa: CASSQQGMNTEAFF
d_call: NA
v_call: TRBV27
clone_size: once
j_call: TRBJ1-1

cdr3_nt: TGTGCCAGCAGCTTAGGTGCCCAGCAAGAGACCCAGTACTTC
cdr3_aa: CASSLGAQQETQYF
d_call: NA
v_call: TRBV11-3
clone_size: NA
j_call: TRBJ2-5

cdr3_nt: TGCGCCAGCAGTGAATCAGCGGGGCATGCGAACACCGGGGAGCTGTTTTTT
cdr3_aa: CASSESAGHANTGELFF
d_call: TRBD2
v_call: TRBV10-2
clone_size: NA
j_call: TRBJ2-2

cdr3_nt: TGTGCCAGCAACAGGTTCTACGAGCAGTACTTC
cdr3_aa: CASNRFYEQYF
d_call: NA
v_call: TRBV28
clone_size: NA
j_call: TRBJ2-7

cdr3_nt: TGTGCCAGCAGCACCTCAGGGGGTAACTATGGCTACACCTTC
cdr3_aa: CASSTSGGNYGYTF
d_call: TRBD1
v_call: TRBV2
clone_size: few
j_call: TRBJ1-2

cdr3_nt: TGTGCCAGCAGCCTCCCTTTCTCTGGGGCCAACGTCCTGACTTTC
cdr3_aa: CASSLPFSGANVLTF
d_call: NA
v_call: TRBV9
clone_size: NA
j_call: TRBJ2-6

cdr3_nt: TGTGCCAGCAGTCCACGGACTAGCGGGGCTGGCGAGCAGTACTTC
cdr3_aa: CASSPRTSGAGEQYF
d_call: TRBD2
v_call: TRBV27
clone_size: NA
j_call: TRBJ2-7

cdr3_nt: TGCGCCAGCAGCTTGATGTCAGGGGCTCTAGGTTATCACGAGCAGTACTTC
cdr3_aa: CASSLMSGALGYHEQYF
d_call: NA
v_call: TRBV5-1
clone_size: NA
j_call: TRBJ2-7

cdr3_nt: TGTGCCAGCAGATTAGAGGGCGGAAACACCATATATTTT
cdr3_aa: CASRLEGGNTIYF
d_call: NA
v_call: TRBV21-1
clone_size: NA
j_call: TRBJ1-3

cdr3_nt: TGTGCCAGCAGTTTCCCCCCGATCAGGGGGAATTCACCCCTCCACTTT
cdr3_aa: CASSFPPIRGNSPLHF
d_call: TRBD1
v_call: TRBV6-2/TRBV6-3
clone_size: NA
j_call: TRBJ1-6

cdr3_nt: TGTGCCAGCAGCGTAGAAGAGACAGGCCTTGGGGATGAAAAACTGTTTTTT
cdr3_aa: CASSVEETGLGDEKLFF
d_call: NA
v_call: TRBV9
clone_size: NA
j_call: TRBJ1-4

cdr3_nt: TGTGCCAGCAGTGCGTCGGGACAGGGGGCAGATACGCAGTATTTT
cdr3_aa: CASSASGQGADTQYF
d_call: TRBD1
v_call: TRBV2
clone_size: NA
j_call: TRBJ2-3